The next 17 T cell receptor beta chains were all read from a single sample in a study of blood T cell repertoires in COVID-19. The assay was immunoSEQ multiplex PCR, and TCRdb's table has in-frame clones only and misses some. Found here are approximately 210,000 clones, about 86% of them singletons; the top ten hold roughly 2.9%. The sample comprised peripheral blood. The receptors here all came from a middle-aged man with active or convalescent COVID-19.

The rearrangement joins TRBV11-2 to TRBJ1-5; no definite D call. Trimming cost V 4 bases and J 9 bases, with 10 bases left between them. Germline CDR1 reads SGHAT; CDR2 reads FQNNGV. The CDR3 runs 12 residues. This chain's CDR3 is CASSSGSGPQHF. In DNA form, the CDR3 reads TGTGCCAGCAGCTCGGGGAGCGGGCCCCAGCATTTT.

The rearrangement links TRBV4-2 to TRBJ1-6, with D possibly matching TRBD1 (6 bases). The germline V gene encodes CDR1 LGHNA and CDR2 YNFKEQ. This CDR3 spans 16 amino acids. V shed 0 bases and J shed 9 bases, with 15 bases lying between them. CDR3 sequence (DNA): TGTGCCAGCAGCCAAGATTTGCCACAGGGTGGTTCACCCCTCCACTTT. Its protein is CASSQDLPQGGSPLHF.

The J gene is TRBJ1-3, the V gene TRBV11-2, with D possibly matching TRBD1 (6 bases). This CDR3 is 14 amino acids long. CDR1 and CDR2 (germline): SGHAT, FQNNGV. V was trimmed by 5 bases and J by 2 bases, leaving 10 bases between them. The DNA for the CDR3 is TGTGCCAGCAGCGCACAGGGAACTGGAAACACCATATATTTT. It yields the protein CASSAQGTGNTIYF. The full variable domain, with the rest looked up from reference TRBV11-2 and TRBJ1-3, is EAGVAQSPRYKIIEKRQSVAFWCNPISGHATLYWYQQILGQGPKLLIQFQNNGVVDDSQLPKDRFSAERLKGVDSTLKIQPAKLEDSAVYLCASSAQGTGNTIYFGEGSWLTVV.

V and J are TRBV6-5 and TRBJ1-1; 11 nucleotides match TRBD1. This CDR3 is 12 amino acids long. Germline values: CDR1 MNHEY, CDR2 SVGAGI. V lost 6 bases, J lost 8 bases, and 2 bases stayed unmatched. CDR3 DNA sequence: TGTGCCAGCAGCAGGACAGGGGGCGAAGCTTTCTTT. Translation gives CASSRTGGEAFF.

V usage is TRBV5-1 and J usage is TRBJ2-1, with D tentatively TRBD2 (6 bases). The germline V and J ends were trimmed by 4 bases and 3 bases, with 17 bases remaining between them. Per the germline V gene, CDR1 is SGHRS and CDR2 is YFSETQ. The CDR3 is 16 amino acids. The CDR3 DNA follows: TGCGCCAGCAGCCCCCAGGTCGGGACTGGCTACAATGAGCAGTTCTTC. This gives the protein CASSPQVGTGYNEQFF.

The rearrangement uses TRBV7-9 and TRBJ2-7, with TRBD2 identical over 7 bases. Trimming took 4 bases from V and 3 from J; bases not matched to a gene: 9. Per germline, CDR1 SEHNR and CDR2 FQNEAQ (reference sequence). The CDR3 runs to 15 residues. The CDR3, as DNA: TGTGCCAGCAGCTCCTCCGGGACTAACCTCTACGAGCAGTACTTC. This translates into CASSSSGTNLYEQYF. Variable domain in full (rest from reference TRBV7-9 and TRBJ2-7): DTGVSQNPRHKITKRGQNVTFRCDPISEHNRLYWYRQTLGQGPEFLTYFQNEAQLEKSRLLSDRFSAERPKGSFSTLEIQRTEQGDSAMYLCASSSSGTNLYEQYFGPGTRLTVT.

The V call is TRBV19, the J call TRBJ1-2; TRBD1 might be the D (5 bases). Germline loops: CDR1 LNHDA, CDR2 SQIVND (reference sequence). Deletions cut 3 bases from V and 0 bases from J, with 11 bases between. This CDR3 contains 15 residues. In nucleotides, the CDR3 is TGTGCCAGTAGTATCGGACACTTCCCTAACTATGGCTACACCTTC. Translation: CASSIGHFPNYGYTF.

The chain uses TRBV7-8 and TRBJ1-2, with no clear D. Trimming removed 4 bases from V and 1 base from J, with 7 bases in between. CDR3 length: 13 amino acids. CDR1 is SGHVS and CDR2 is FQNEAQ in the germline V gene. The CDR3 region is CASSSSHNYGYTF. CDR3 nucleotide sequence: TGTGCCAGCAGCTCTAGTCATAACTATGGCTACACCTTC.

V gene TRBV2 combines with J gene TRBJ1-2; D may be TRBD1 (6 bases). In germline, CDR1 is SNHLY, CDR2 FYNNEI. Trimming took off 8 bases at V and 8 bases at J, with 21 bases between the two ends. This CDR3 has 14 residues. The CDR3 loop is CASFYGGSGGGYTF. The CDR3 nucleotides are TGTGCCAGCTTTTACGGGGGCTCGGGAGGAGGCTACACCTTC.

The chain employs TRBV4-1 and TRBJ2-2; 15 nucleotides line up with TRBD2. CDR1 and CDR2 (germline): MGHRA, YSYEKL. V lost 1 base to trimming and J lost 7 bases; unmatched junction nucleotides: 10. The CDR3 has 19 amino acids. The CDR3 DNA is TGCGCCAGCAGCCAAGGCCTCGGACTAGCGGGGGGGCGTGGCGGGGAGCTGTTTTTT. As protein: CASSQGLGLAGGRGGELFF.

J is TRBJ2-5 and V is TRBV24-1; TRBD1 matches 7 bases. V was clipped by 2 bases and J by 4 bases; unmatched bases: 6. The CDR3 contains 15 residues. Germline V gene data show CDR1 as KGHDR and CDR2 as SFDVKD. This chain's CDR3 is CATSDSSGGSETQYF. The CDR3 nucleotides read TGTGCCACCAGTGATTCATCAGGGGGATCAGAGACCCAGTACTTC.

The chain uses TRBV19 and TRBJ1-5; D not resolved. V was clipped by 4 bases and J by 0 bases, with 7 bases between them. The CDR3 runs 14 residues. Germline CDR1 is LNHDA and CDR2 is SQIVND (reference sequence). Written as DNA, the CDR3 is TGTGCCAGTAGTACCGAGATTAGCAATCAGCCCCAGCATTTT. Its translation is CASSTEISNQPQHF.

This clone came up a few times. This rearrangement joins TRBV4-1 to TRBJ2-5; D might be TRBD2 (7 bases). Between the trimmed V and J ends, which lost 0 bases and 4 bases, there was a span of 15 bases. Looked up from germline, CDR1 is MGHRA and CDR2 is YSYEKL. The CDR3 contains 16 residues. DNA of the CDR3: TGCGCCAGCAGCCAAGAGTATCGGGGAGGGGGAGAGACCCAGTACTTC. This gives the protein CASSQEYRGGGETQYF.

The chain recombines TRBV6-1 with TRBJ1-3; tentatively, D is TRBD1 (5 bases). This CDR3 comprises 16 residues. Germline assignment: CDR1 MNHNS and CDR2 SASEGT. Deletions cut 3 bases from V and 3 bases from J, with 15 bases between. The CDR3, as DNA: TGTGCCAGCAGTGAGAACGGAGGGGCTAATGGAAACACCATATATTTT. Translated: CASSENGGANGNTIYF.

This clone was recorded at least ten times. The chain's CDR3 is CASSGAGAGNTDTQYF. The CDR3 DNA is TGTGCCAGCAGTGGGGCGGGGGCAGGCAACACAGATACGCAGTATTTT. This sequence joins TRBV6-1 and TRBJ2-3; a possible D gene is TRBD2 (7 bases). The germline V gene has CDR1 MNHNS and CDR2 SASEGT. With 4 bases removed from V and 2 bases from J, the gap between germline ends came to 16 bases. The CDR3 covers 16 residues.

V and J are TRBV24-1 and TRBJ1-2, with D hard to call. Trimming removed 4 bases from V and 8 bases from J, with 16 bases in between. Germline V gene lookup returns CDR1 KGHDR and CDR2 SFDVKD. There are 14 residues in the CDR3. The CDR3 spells CATSETDLPGGYTF. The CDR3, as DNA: TGTGCCACCAGTGAGACGGATTTGCCCGGGGGCTACACCTTC.

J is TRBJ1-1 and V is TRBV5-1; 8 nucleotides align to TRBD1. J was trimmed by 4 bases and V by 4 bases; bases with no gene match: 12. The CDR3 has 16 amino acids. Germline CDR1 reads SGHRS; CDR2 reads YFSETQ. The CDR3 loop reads CASSPGGTGGTTEAFF. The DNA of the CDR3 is TGCGCCAGCAGCCCCGGTGGGACAGGAGGGACCACTGAAGCTTTCTTT.